The 19 T cell receptor beta chains reported below all come from one sample, sequenced in a study of molecular identifiers for immune sequencing clone quantification. From the PCR reads, TCRdb called clonotypes with MiXCR, one entry per CDR3 protein. In the table there are about 640,000 distinct CDR3 sequences, nearly 20% of which are singletons. Specimen: naive CD8+ T cells from blood, with Jurkat cell RNA spiked in. Noted subset: FACS-sorted CD8+CD4-CCR7+CD45RA+ naive T cells. The receptor set was obtained from a human donor in good health. Some libraries in this study had Jurkat cell RNA spiked in.

This clonotype was observed many times. This chain joins TRBV27 and TRBJ1-1; D gene uncertain. The CDR3 has 15 amino acids. The germline V and J ends were trimmed by 2 bases and 0 bases, with 10 bases remaining between them. In germline, CDR1 is MNHEY, CDR2 SMNVEV (reference sequence). The CDR3 is CASSLKGSLNTEAFF. CDR3 sequence (DNA): TGTGCCAGCAGTTTAAAAGGATCTCTGAACACTGAAGCTTTCTTT.

There are many counts of this clonotype. The rearrangement uses TRBV4-1 and TRBJ2-3; 9 nucleotides align to TRBD2. The CDR3 is 16 amino acids. CDR1 and CDR2 (germline): MGHRA, YSYEKL. Trimming at V came to 3 bases and at J to 2 bases, leaving 6 bases not matched to a gene. The chain's CDR3 is CASSQTVAGVTDTQYF. The CDR3 DNA follows: TGCGCCAGCAGCCAGACCGTAGCGGGGGTCACAGATACGCAGTATTTT.

In this sample, this clonotype turned up a few times. CDR3 sequence reads: CASSQDWGRGGGYTF. The CDR3 nucleotides are TGTGCCAGCAGCCAAGATTGGGGGCGCGGGGGCGGCTACACCTTC. This rearrangement joins TRBV3-1 to TRBJ1-2; tentative D call: TRBD1 (6 bases). The V gene lost 0 bases and the J gene lost 8 bases, with 16 bases spanning the gap. This CDR3 has 15 amino acids. CDR1 LGHDT and CDR2 YNNKEL come from the germline V gene (reference sequence).

The table lists this clonotype with many counts. V gene TRBV19 combines with J gene TRBJ2-1, with 9 bases lining up with TRBD2. With V trimmed by 0 bases and J by 6 bases, 3 bases remained unmatched. CDR1 LNHDA and CDR2 SQIVND come from the germline V gene (reference sequence). The CDR3 runs 15 residues. The CDR3 sequence: CASSIDSGRSNEQFF. The CDR3 DNA reads as TGTGCCAGTAGTATAGACAGCGGGAGGAGCAATGAGCAGTTCTTC.

This clonotype was seen at least ten times. The chain couples TRBV29-1 to TRBJ1-1; TRBD1 matches 7 bases. Germline CDR1 SQVTM, CDR2 ANQGSEA. This CDR3 has 14 amino acids. With V trimmed by 6 bases and J by 0 bases, 7 bases remained unmatched. CDR3 sequence: CSVAGTDMNTEAFF. In DNA form, the CDR3 reads TGCAGCGTCGCCGGGACAGATATGAACACTGAAGCTTTCTTT. The complete variable domain, with remaining parts taken from reference TRBV29-1 and TRBJ1-1, reads SAVISQKPSRDICQRGTSLTIQCQVDSQVTMMFWYRQQPGQSLTLIATANQGSEATYESGFVIDKFPISRPNLTFSTLTVSNMSPEDSSIYLCSVAGTDMNTEAFFGQGTRLTVV.

Worth noting for this clonotype: A read error may explain this, as a much larger clone is one base away. The chain employs TRBV6-5 and TRBJ1-1; no definite D call. Germline V gene sequence: CDR1 MNHEY, CDR2 SVGAGI. CDR3 length equals 13 residues. This chain's CDR3 is CATSYGQDTEAFF. The CDR3 DNA sequence: TGTGCCACCAGTTACGGGCAGGACACTGAAGCTTTCTTT.

This clonotype was counted only a few times. The rearrangement uses TRBV29-1 and TRBJ2-7, with D unresolved. Trimming shortened V by 7 bases and J by 5 bases, and 15 bases separated the two germline ends. Germline CDR1 reads SQVTM; CDR2 reads ANQGSEA. The CDR3 runs 12 residues. CDR3: CSADTIDDEQYF. DNA for the CDR3: TGCAGCGCCGATACTATTGACGACGAGCAGTACTTC.

About this clonotype: This may arise from a read error, as a much more abundant clone is one base away. V usage is TRBV6-5 and J usage is TRBJ1-1, with D perhaps TRBD1 (5 bases). The CDR3 extends over 15 amino acids. Germline lookup yields CDR1 MNHEY and CDR2 SVGAGI. This chain's CDR3 is CASSYSQGAYTETFF. The CDR3 DNA sequence: TGTGCCAGCAGTTACTCGCAGGGAGCGTACACTGAAACTTTCTTT.

This clonotype was found a few times. This may come from a read error, since a much larger clone is one base off. The genes are TRBV7-2 and TRBJ2-3, with D uncertain. The CDR3 is made up of 16 amino acids. CDR1 SGHTA and CDR2 FQGNSA come from the germline V gene. The CDR3 nucleotides are TGTGCCAGCAGCTTAGCCTTCCGAGCGTCACCAGATGCGCAGTATTTT. It encodes CASSLAFRASPDAQYF.

Notes on this clonotype: Germline is not matched at one junction end, which may reflect a read error. The rearrangement links TRBV10-2 to TRBJ2-7; the match to TRBD1 covers 10 bases. This CDR3 spans 15 amino acids. CDR1 WSHSY and CDR2 SAAADI come from the germline V gene. The CDR3 here is CASSAGTGATYEQCF. CDR3 DNA sequence: TGCGCCAGCAGCGCCGGGACAGGGGCTACCTACGAGCAGTGCTTC.

With respect to this clonotype: A single base separates this from a much larger clone, so it may be a read error. This sequence joins TRBV5-6 and TRBJ2-1; TRBD2 matches 9 bases. CDR1 and CDR2 from the germline V gene are SGHDT and YYEEEE. This CDR3 has 13 amino acids. V trimming: 0 bases; J trimming: 12 bases; junction bases outside the gene matches: 4. The CDR3 DNA is TGTGCCAGCAGCTTGGAGCGGGGGGACCCGCAGTTCTTC. This encodes CASSLERGDPQFF.

Worth noting for this clonotype: This likely comes from a read error, as the CDR3 has no conserved phenylalanine or tryptophan at its end. The gene calls are TRBV19 and TRBJ2-7, with D possibly TRBD1 on 5 matching bases. CDR1 is LNHDA, CDR2 SQIVND, per germline (reference sequence). V was shortened by 4 bases and J by 4 bases, with 14 bases between the two germline ends. CDR3 size: 14 residues. CDR3 protein: CASSTTGSSYEQYL. DNA of the CDR3: TGTGCCAGTAGTACTACAGGATCGTCGTACGAGCAGTACTTG.

This chain connects TRBV12-3 or TRBV12-4 to TRBJ2-7; 8 bases are a match to TRBD1. V was pared by 3 bases and J by 2 bases, with 6 bases of the junction left unmatched. There are 15 residues in the CDR3. The CDR3 is CASSFSPQGAYEQYF. The CDR3 DNA reads TGTGCCAGCAGTTTTTCGCCACAGGGGGCCTACGAGCAGTACTTC.

The CDR3 spells CASSVGRGRTCEQYF. The CDR3 region has the DNA TGTGCCAGCAGCGTAGGCAGGGGTCGAACCTGCGAGCAGTACTTC. The chain links TRBV9 to TRBJ2-7; tentatively, D is TRBD1 (6 bases). CDR3 length: 15 amino acids. Germline V gene data show CDR1 as SGDLS and CDR2 as YYNGEE. Trimming took 0 bases from V and 6 from J, leaving 16 bases between them.

Comments on this clonotype: This may arise from a read error, as a much more abundant clone is one base away. CDR3 nucleotide sequence: TGTGCCAGCAGCTTAGATGTCGGACGCGACGGGCAGTACTTC. Translation: CASSLDVGRDGQYF. V and J are TRBV7-9 and TRBJ2-7; D unclear. Germline lookup yields CDR1 SEHNR and CDR2 FQNEAQ (reference sequence). The CDR3 extends over 14 amino acids. Trimming pared 1 base from V and 9 bases from J, leaving 16 bases between.

The chain has TRBV12-3 or TRBV12-4 and TRBJ2-2; D is uncertain. The CDR3 runs 11 residues. V lost 8 bases and J 6 bases, leaving 7 bases between the germline ends. Here the CDR3 reads CASGPPGELFF. The CDR3 coding sequence is TGTGCCAGCGGTCCTCCCGGGGAGCTGTTTTTT.

This clonotype was seen repeatedly, ten times or more. This rearrangement joins TRBV5-4 to TRBJ1-4, with TRBD1 matching 10 bases. The germline CDR1 and CDR2 sequences are SGHNT and YYREEE (reference sequence). The CDR3 has 15 amino acids. V was clipped by 6 bases and J by 7 bases; unmatched bases: 9. CDR3 coding DNA: TGTGCCAGCACCCAAACCGGGACAGGGGTTGAAAAACTGTTTTTT. Protein sequence: CASTQTGTGVEKLFF.

A few counts support this clonotype. This chain links TRBV10-3 with TRBJ2-7; no definite D call. V was trimmed by 6 bases and J by 3 bases, leaving 15 bases between them. Germline CDR1 is ENHRY and CDR2 is SYGVKD. The CDR3 loop spans 14 amino acids. CDR3 DNA: TGTGCCATCAGAGAAGTAGGGAATAACTACGAGCAGTACTTC. Its translation is CAIREVGNNYEQYF.

This clonotype showed up many times. This chain uses TRBV11-2 with TRBJ2-1, with 11 bases matching TRBD2. The CDR3 is made up of 16 amino acids. Germline V gene sequence: CDR1 SGHAT, CDR2 FQNNGV. Unmatched junction bases numbered 7, after V lost 5 bases and J lost 4 bases. The chain's CDR3 is CASSPGTSGAYNEQFF. As DNA, the CDR3 is TGTGCCAGCAGCCCGGGGACTAGCGGAGCTTACAATGAGCAGTTCTTC.